The entry below gives a single TCR beta chain sequence along with its context. Antigen: not known. These data originate in a study of T cell responses to AZD1222 COVID-19 vaccine. The CDR3 is 15 residues long. V gave up 6 bases and J gave up 1 base, with 16 bases separating them. CDR1 is KGHSH and CDR2 is LQKENI in the germline V gene. The assay was immunoSEQ multiplex PCR, and TCRdb's table has in-frame clones only and misses some. In the table there are 52,000 or so clones, approximately 85% of which are singletons. The study, taken as a whole, reports: Unmutated regions of variants are reportedly targeted by nearly half of spike-specific TCRs. Scientists sampled the repertoires only once the peak T cell response had passed.

This clonotype was obtained from an adult in good health. Specimen: peripheral blood, collected on day 0 of MenACWY control vaccination. This rearrangement joins TRBV18 to TRBJ2-7; D gene unclear. CDR3 in amino acids: CASSLVVDPSYEQYF. The CDR3 DNA follows: TGTGCCAGCTCCCTGGTGGTAGACCCGTCCTACGAGCAGTACTTC.